This is a list of T cell receptor beta chains from one sample in a study of T-cell memory formation after mild COVID-19. MiXCR was run by TCRdb on the 5' RACE reads, yielding one entry per CDR3 protein. Found here are about 110,000 distinct CDR3 sequences, over 15% of them singletons; the top ten hold approximately 5.1%. Sequencing was done on a sample of PBMCs or a T cell subset sorted from them (not recorded which). These receptors originate from a man younger than 30 who had mild COVID-19 (a few samples of this study predate the infection). Cell type and time point are not known. Each CDR3 is given with its conserved first and last residue. A D gene is named only where the DNA matches it firmly. Only some rows state a clone size, as once, few, many or a class for expanded clones.

abundance	d_gene	j_gene	v_gene	CDR3aa	CDR3nt
few	.	TRBJ1-5	TRBV7-2	CASSLGAPQGFENSNQPQHF	TGTGCCAGCAGCTTAGGGGCACCTCAGGGATTTGAAAATAGCAATCAGCCCCAGCATTTT
.	.	TRBJ2-3	TRBV24-1	CATATGAATDTQYF	TGTGCCACCGCGACCGGGGCAGCCACAGATACGCAGTATTTT
.	TRBD2	TRBJ2-7	TRBV12-3/TRBV12-4	CASSLGGTEQYF	TGTGCCAGCAGTTTGGGAGGGACCGAGCAGTACTTC
few	.	TRBJ2-7	TRBV25-1	CASSPRGLGYEQYF	TGTGCCAGCAGTCCGAGAGGGCTCGGCTACGAGCAGTACTTC
many	.	TRBJ1-2	TRBV2	CASSEQGGAYGYTF	TGTGCCAGCAGTGAACAGGGAGGAGCCTATGGCTACACCTTC
few	.	TRBJ1-1	TRBV29-1	CSVEVRGAATEAFF	TGCAGCGTTGAAGTAAGGGGGGCGGCCACTGAAGCTTTCTTT
few	.	TRBJ2-3	TRBV7-2	CATPSDRGPTDTQYF	TGTGCCACCCCCTCAGATCGGGGTCCCACAGATACGCAGTATTTT
.	.	TRBJ1-3	TRBV12-3/TRBV12-4	CASRRTIAENTIYF	TGTGCCAGCAGGCGAACAATTGCGGAGAACACCATATATTTT
many	TRBD1	TRBJ2-1	TRBV7-9	CASWGQGINEQFF	TGTGCCAGCTGGGGACAGGGCATCAATGAGCAGTTCTTC
.	.	TRBJ1-5	TRBV5-1	CASSLEADPGQPQHF	TGCGCCAGCAGCTTGGAAGCGGATCCGGGGCAGCCCCAGCATTTT
few	.	TRBJ2-5	TRBV28	CASNFQARETQYF	TGTGCCAGCAACTTCCAAGCCCGAGAGACCCAGTACTTC
.	.	TRBJ2-7	TRBV12-3/TRBV12-4	CASREDAPLHEQYF	TGTGCCAGCAGAGAGGACGCGCCCCTACACGAGCAGTACTTC
few	.	TRBJ2-1	TRBV4-2	CASSQQIYNEQFF	TGTGCCAGCAGCCAACAGATATACAATGAGCAGTTCTTC
.	.	TRBJ2-5	TRBV7-9	CASSLPGTETQYF	TGTGCCAGCAGCTTACCGGGAACGGAGACCCAGTACTTC
few	TRBD1	TRBJ1-3	TRBV5-1	CASSLIPGGGNTIYF	TGCGCCAGCAGCTTGATACCAGGGGGTGGAAACACCATATATTTT
.	.	TRBJ1-5	TRBV2	CASSRDNNQPQHF	TGTGCCAGCAGTCGGGACAACAATCAGCCCCAGCATTTT
many	.	TRBJ2-5	TRBV5-1	CASSLSETQYF	TGCGCCAGCAGCTTGTCAGAGACCCAGTACTTC
.	.	TRBJ1-2	TRBV6-5	CASSYNPGYGYTF	TGTGCCAGCAGTTACAATCCGGGCTATGGCTACACCTTC
.	.	TRBJ2-6	TRBV3-1	CASSPYIAPGANVLTF	TGTGCCAGCAGTCCATACATAGCCCCTGGGGCAAACGTCCTGACTTTC
.	.	TRBJ2-5	TRBV6-5	CASSSRGETQYF	TGTGCCAGCAGTTCCAGGGGAGAGACCCAGTACTTC
.	.	TRBJ2-3	TRBV19	CASSTSLTDTQYF	TGTGCCAGTAGTACCAGCCTCACAGATACGCAGTATTTT
many	.	TRBJ1-1	TRBV5-6	CASYLGPHTEAFF	TGTGCCAGCTACCTAGGGCCTCACACTGAAGCTTTCTTT
.	.	TRBJ2-3	TRBV20-1	CSARDPRVYTDTQYF	TGCAGTGCTAGAGACCCTCGGGTTTACACAGATACGCAGTATTTT
few	.	TRBJ1-4	TRBV5-1	CASSLQGLNEKLFF	TGCGCCAGCAGCTTACAGGGCCTTAATGAAAAACTGTTTTTT
.	.	TRBJ2-3	TRBV10-3	CAISGPLSVDTQYF	TGTGCCATCAGTGGCCCTCTTAGCGTAGATACGCAGTATTTT
few	.	TRBJ1-2	TRBV12-3/TRBV12-4	CASSLKVYGYTF	TGTGCCAGCAGCCTAAAGGTATATGGCTACACCTTC
.	TRBD1	TRBJ2-3	TRBV6-1	CASSELQGSDTQYF	TGTGCCAGCAGTGAATTACAGGGGTCGGATACGCAGTATTTT
.	TRBD2	TRBJ2-5	TRBV7-6	CASSFSRLAGETQYF	TGTGCCAGCAGCTTCTCGCGACTAGCAGGGGAGACCCAGTACTTC
few	.	TRBJ1-2	TRBV6-5	CASRVGYGYTF	TGTGCCAGCAGAGTGGGCTATGGCTACACCTTC
.	.	TRBJ2-2	TRBV11-2	CASSRTSSNTGELFF	TGTGCCAGCAGCAGAACTAGCTCTAACACCGGGGAGCTGTTTTTT
.	TRBD1	TRBJ1-2	TRBV4-2	CASSQEYRGSDYGYTF	TGTGCCAGCAGCCAAGAGTACAGGGGATCCGACTATGGCTACACCTTC
.	.	TRBJ1-2	TRBV12-3/TRBV12-4	CASRTRGGRGYTF	TGTGCCAGCAGAACGAGAGGGGGGCGCGGCTACACCTTC
.	TRBD2	TRBJ2-1	TRBV7-2	CASSYTSGPYNEQFF	TGTGCCAGCAGCTATACTAGCGGCCCATACAATGAGCAGTTCTTC
few	.	TRBJ2-7	TRBV3-1	CASSQGGDTSYEQYF	TGTGCCAGCAGCCAAGGAGGGGACACCTCCTACGAGCAGTACTTC
.	.	TRBJ2-3	TRBV9	CASSGPWLTDTQYF	TGTGCCAGCAGCGGACCTTGGCTCACAGATACGCAGTATTTT
few	.	TRBJ2-7	TRBV10-3	CAISESTLQGPEGEQYF	TGTGCCATCAGTGAGTCCACCTTGCAGGGACCTGAAGGCGAGCAGTACTTC
few	.	TRBJ1-6	TRBV7-2	CASSPRAGDLSPLHF	TGTGCCAGCAGCCCCCGGGCGGGAGACCTTTCACCCCTCCACTTT
few	.	TRBJ1-1	TRBV3-1	CASSQRQNTEAFF	TGTGCCAGCAGCCAACGCCAGAACACTGAAGCTTTCTTT
.	TRBD1	TRBJ1-2	TRBV4-3	CASSRGSGGNYGYTF	TGCGCCAGCAGCCGAGGGTCAGGGGGTAACTATGGCTACACCTTC
.	.	TRBJ1-5	TRBV28	CASSFLGFSDSNQPQHF	TGTGCCAGCAGTTTCCTCGGTTTTTCGGATAGCAATCAGCCCCAGCATTTT
few	.	TRBJ1-3	TRBV9	CASSVESMANTIYF	TGTGCCAGCAGCGTAGAGAGCATGGCAAACACCATATATTTT
.	TRBD2	TRBJ2-3	TRBV5-1	CASSRVSGGASTDTQYF	TGCGCCAGCAGCCGGGTTAGCGGGGGGGCGTCCACAGATACGCAGTATTTT
.	.	TRBJ1-2	TRBV7-2	CASRAERENYGYTF	TGTGCCAGCAGGGCCGAGAGGGAAAATTATGGCTACACCTTC
.	.	TRBJ2-7	TRBV23-1	CASCPQTDEQYF	TGCGCCAGTTGTCCGCAAACGGACGAGCAGTACTTC
.	.	TRBJ1-2	TRBV5-1	CASSALDSSYGYTF	TGCGCCAGCAGCGCCTTGGACAGCTCATATGGCTACACCTTC
.	.	TRBJ2-7	TRBV10-3	CAISELGVKEQYF	TGTGCCATCAGTGAGTTGGGGGTTAAAGAGCAGTACTTC
many	TRBD2	TRBJ2-1	TRBV4-3	CASSQDRPAGGLLSSYNEQFF	TGCGCCAGCAGCCAAGATCGCCCAGCGGGGGGCTTACTTAGCTCCTACAATGAGCAGTTCTTC
few	TRBD1	TRBJ1-1	TRBV20-1	CSAPTRTGVNTEAFF	TGCAGTGCTCCCACAAGGACAGGCGTCAACACTGAAGCTTTCTTT